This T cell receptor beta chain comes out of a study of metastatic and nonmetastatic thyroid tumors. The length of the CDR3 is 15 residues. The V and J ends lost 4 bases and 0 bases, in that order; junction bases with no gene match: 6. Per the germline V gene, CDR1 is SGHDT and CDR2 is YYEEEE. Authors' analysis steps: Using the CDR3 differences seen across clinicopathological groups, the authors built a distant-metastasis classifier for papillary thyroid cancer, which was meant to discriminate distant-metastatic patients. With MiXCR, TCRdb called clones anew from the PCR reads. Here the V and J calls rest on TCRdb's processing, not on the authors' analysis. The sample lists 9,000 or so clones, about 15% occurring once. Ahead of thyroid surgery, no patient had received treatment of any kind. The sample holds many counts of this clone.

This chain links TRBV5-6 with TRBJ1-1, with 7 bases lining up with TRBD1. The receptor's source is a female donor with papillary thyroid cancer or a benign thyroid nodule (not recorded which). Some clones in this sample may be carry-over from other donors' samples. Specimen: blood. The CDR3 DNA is TGTGCCAGCAGCATACAGGGACAGATGAACACTGAAGCTTTCTTT. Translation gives CASSIQGQMNTEAFF.